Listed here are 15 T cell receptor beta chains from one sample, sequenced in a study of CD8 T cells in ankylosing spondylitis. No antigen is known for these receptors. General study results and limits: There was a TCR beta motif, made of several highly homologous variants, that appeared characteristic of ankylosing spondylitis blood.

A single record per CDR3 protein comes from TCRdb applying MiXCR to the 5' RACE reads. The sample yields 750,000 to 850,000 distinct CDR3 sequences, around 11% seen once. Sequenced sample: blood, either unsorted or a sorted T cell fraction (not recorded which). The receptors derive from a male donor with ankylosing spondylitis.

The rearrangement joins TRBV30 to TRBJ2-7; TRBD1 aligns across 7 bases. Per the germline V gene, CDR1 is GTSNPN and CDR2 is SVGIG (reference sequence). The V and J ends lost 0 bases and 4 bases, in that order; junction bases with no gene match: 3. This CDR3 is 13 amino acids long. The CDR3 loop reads CAWSVRGRYEQYF. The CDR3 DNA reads TGTGCCTGGAGTGTAAGGGGGCGATACGAGCAGTACTTC.

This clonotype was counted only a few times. The CDR3 bases are TGTGCCAGCAGCCAAGATTGGCAGCGTACTAGCACAGATACGCAGTATTTT. Amino acids: CASSQDWQRTSTDTQYF. This sequence joins TRBV3-1 and TRBJ2-3; D gene unclear. The CDR3 sequence is 17 residues long. Germline CDR1 reads LGHDT; CDR2 reads YNNKEL (reference sequence). Trimming took off 0 bases at V and 0 bases at J, with 13 bases between the two ends.

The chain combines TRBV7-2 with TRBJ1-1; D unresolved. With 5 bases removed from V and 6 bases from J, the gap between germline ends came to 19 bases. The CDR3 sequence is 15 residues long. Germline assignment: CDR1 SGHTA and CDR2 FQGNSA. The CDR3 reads CASSLTQIRTAEAFF. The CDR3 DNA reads TGTGCCAGCAGCCTAACCCAGATTCGAACCGCTGAAGCTTTCTTT.

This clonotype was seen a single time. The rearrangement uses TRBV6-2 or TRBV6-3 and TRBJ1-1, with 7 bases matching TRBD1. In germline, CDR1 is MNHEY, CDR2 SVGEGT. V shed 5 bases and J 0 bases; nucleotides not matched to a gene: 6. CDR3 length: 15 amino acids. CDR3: CASSPLDRMNTEAFF. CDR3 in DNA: TGTGCCAGCAGTCCCCTGGACAGGATGAACACTGAAGCTTTCTTT.

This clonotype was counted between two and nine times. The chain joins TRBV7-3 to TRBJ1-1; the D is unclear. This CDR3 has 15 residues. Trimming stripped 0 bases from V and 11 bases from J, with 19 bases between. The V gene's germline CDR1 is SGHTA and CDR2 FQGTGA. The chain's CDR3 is CASSLTPGRVVEAFF. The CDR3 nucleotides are TGTGCCAGCAGCTTAACCCCCGGACGGGTTGTGGAGGCTTTCTTT.

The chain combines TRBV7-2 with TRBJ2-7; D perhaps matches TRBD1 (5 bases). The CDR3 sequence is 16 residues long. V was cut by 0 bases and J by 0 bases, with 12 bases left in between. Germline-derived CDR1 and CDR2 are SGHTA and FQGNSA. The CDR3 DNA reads TGTGCCAGCAGCTTAGCTGTCGGCAGGGCCTCCTACGAGCAGTACTTC. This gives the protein CASSLAVGRASYEQYF.

CDR3 region: CASSLVPNSRYEQYF. The DNA for the CDR3 is TGTGCCAGCAGTTTAGTTCCGAATTCGCGCTACGAGCAGTACTTC. The chain combines TRBV27 with TRBJ2-7, with D unresolved. The CDR3 sequence is 15 residues long. Germline CDR1 reads MNHEY; CDR2 reads SMNVEV (reference sequence). V gave up 2 bases and J gave up 3 bases, with 14 bases separating them.

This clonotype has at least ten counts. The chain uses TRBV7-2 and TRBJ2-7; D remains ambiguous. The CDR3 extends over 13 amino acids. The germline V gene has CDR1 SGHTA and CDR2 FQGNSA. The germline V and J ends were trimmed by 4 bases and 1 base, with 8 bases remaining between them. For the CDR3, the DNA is TGTGCCAGCAGCTACCAGGCTTCCTACGAGCAGTACTTC. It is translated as CASSYQASYEQYF. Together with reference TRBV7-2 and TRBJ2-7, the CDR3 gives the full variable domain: GAGVSQSPSNKVTEKGKDVELRCDPISGHTALYWYRQSLGQGLEFLIYFQGNSAPDKSGLPSDRFSAERTGGSVSTLTIQRTQQEDSAVYLCASSYQASYEQYFGPGTRLTVT.

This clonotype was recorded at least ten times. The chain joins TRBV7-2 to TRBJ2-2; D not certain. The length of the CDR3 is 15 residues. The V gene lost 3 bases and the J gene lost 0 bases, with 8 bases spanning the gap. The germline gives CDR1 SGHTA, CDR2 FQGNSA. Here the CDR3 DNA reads TGTGCCAGCAGCTTTTCTTCGACGAACACCGGGGAGCTGTTTTTT. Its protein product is CASSFSSTNTGELFF.

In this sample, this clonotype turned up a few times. CDR3 sequence reads: CSARMSRTSGTYNEQFF. The CDR3 DNA reads as TGCAGTGCTAGAATGTCGAGGACTAGCGGCACCTACAATGAGCAGTTCTTC. The chain combines TRBV20-1 with TRBJ2-1; 10 bases are a match to TRBD2. This CDR3 has 17 amino acids. The germline gives CDR1 DFQATT, CDR2 SNEGSKA (reference sequence). V shed 2 bases and J 2 bases; nucleotides not matched to a gene: 9.

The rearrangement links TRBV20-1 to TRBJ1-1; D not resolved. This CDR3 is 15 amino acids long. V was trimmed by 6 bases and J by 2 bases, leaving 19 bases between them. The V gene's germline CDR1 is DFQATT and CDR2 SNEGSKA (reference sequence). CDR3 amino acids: CSAIGRQALNTEAFF. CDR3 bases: TGCAGTGCGATCGGGAGGCAGGCCCTAAACACTGAAGCTTTCTTT.

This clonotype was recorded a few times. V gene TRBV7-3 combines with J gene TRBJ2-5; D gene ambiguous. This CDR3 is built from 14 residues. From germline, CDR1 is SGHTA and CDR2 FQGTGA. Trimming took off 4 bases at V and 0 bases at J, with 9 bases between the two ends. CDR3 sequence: CASSSDGHQETQYF. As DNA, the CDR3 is TGTGCCAGCAGCTCGGACGGCCACCAAGAGACCCAGTACTTC.

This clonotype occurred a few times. This chain's CDR3 is CAIMAPYNEQFF. Here the CDR3 DNA reads TGTGCCATCATGGCACCCTACAATGAGCAGTTCTTC. This chain joins TRBV10-3 and TRBJ2-1; D is unresolved. Germline CDR1 ENHRY, CDR2 SYGVKD. CDR3 length: 12 amino acids. Deletions cut 7 bases from V and 2 bases from J, with 6 bases between.

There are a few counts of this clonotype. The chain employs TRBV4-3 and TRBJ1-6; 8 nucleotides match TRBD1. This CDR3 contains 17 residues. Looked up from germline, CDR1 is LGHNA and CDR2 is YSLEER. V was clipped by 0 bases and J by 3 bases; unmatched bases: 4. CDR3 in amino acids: CASSQEAGTGYNSPLHF. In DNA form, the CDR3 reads TGCGCCAGCAGCCAAGAAGCCGGGACAGGCTATAATTCACCCCTCCACTTT.

The CDR3 is CASSPSRDSPLHF. The CDR3 DNA sequence: TGTGCCAGCTCACCATCCAGGGATTCACCCCTCCACTTT. This chain joins TRBV18 and TRBJ1-6, with D possibly being TRBD1 (5 bases). Germline CDR1 is KGHSH and CDR2 is LQKENI. The V gene lost 2 bases and the J gene lost 8 bases, with 7 bases spanning the gap. This CDR3 has 13 amino acids. Supplemented by reference TRBV18 and TRBJ1-6, the full variable domain reads NAGVMQNPRHLVRRRGQEARLRCSPMKGHSHVYWYRQLPEEGLKFMVYLQKENIIDESGMPKERFSAEFPKEGPSILRIQQVVRGDSAAYFCASSPSRDSPLHFGNGTRLTVT.